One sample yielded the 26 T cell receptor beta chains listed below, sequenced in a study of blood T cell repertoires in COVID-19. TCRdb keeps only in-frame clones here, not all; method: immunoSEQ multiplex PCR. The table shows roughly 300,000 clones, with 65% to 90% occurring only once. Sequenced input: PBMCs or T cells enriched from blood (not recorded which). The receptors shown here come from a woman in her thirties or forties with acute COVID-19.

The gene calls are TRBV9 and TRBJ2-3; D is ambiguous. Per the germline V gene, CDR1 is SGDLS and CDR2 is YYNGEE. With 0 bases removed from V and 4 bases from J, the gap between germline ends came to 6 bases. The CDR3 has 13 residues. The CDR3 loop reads CASSVGLADTQYF. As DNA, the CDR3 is TGTGCCAGCAGCGTAGGTTTAGCAGATACGCAGTATTTT.

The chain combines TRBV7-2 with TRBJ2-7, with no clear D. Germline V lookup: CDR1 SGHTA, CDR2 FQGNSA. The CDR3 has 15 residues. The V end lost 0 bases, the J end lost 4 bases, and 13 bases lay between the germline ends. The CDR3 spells CASSLAVTGQYEQYF. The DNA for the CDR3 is TGTGCCAGCAGCTTAGCGGTGACGGGTCAGTACGAGCAGTACTTC.

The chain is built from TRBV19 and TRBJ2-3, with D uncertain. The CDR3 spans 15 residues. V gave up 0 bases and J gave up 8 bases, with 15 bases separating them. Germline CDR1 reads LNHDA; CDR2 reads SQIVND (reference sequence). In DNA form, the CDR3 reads TGTGCCAGTAGTATAGATCCTAGGCAAGGTGGTACGCAGTATTTT. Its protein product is CASSIDPRQGGTQYF.

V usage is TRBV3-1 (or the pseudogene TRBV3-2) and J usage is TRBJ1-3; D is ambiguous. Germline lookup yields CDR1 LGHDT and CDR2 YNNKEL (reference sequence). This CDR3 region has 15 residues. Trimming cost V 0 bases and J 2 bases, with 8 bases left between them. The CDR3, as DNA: TGTGCCAGCAGCCAAGATCCAGGTCCTGGAAACACCATATATTTT. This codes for CASSQDPGPGNTIYF.

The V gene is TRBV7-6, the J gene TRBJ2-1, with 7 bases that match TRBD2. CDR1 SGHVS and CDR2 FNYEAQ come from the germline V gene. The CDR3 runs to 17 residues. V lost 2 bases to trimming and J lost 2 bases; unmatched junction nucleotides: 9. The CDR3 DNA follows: TGTGCCAGCAGCTTACGTGTTGGGACTAACGCCTACAATGAGCAGTTCTTC. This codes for CASSLRVGTNAYNEQFF.

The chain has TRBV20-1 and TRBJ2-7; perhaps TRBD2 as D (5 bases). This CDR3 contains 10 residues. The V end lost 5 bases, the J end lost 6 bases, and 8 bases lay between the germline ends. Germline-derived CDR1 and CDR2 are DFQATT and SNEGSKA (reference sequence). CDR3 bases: TGCAGTGCTGGGGAGTTCGAGCAGTACTTC. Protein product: CSAGEFEQYF.

Here the CDR3 DNA reads TGTGCCAGTACCCGATTAGCGGGACGAAACTCCTACAATGAGCAGTTCTTC. It is translated as CASTRLAGRNSYNEQFF. This chain joins TRBV19 and TRBJ2-1, with 8 bases matching TRBD2. Per the germline V gene, CDR1 is LNHDA and CDR2 is SQIVND (reference sequence). The junction had 11 bases not matched to a gene; V was cut back by 7 bases and J by 0 bases. This CDR3 comprises 17 residues.

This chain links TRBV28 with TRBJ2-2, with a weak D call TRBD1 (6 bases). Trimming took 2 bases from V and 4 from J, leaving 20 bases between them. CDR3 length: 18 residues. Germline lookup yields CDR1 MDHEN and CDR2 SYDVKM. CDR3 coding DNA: TGTGCCAGCAGTTTAAGAGTTTTGAGCACAGGGAGCACCGGGGAGCTGTTTTTT. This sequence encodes CASSLRVLSTGSTGELFF. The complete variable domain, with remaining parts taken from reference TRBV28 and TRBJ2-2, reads DVKVTQSSRYLVKRTGEKVFLECVQDMDHENMFWYRQDPGLGLRLIYFSYDVKMKEKGDIPEGYSVSREKKERFSLILESASTNQTSMYLCASSLRVLSTGSTGELFFGEGSRLTVL.

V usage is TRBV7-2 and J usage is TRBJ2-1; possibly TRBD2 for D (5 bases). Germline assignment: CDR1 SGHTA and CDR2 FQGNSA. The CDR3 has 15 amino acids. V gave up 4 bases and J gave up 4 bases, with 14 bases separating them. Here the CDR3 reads CASSSLGGPYNEQFF. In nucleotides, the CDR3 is TGTGCCAGCAGCTCTCTAGGAGGCCCATACAATGAGCAGTTCTTC.

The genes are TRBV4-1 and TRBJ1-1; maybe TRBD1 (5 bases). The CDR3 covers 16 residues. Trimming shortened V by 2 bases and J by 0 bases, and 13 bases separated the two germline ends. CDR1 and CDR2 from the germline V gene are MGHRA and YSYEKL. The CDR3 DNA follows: TGCGCCAGCAGCCAAAAGAAACAGGAGTTGAACACTGAAGCTTTCTTT. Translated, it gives CASSQKKQELNTEAFF.

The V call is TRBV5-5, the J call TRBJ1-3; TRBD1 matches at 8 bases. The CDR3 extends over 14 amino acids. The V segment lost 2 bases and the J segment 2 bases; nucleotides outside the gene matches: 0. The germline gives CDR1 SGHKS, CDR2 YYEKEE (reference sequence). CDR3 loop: CASSLQGAGNTIYF. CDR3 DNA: TGTGCCAGCAGCTTACAGGGGGCTGGAAACACCATATATTTT.

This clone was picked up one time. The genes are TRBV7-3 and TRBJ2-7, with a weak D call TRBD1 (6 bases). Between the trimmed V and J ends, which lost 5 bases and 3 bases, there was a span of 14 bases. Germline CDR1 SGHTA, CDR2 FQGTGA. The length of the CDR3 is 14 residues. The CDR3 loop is CASSRGWGHYEQYF. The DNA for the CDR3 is TGTGCCAGCAGCCGGGGTTGGGGGCACTACGAGCAGTACTTC. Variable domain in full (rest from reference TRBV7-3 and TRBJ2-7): GAGVSQTPSNKVTEKGKYVELRCDPISGHTALYWYRQSLGQGPEFLIYFQGTGAADDSGLPNDRFFAVRPEGSVSTLKIQRTERGDSAVYLCASSRGWGHYEQYFGPGTRLTVT.

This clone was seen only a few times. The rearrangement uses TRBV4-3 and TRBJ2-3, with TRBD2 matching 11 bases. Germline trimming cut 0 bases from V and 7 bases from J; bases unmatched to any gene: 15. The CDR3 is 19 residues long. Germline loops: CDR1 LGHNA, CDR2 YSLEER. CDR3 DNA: TGCGCCAGCAGCCAAGAACTAGCGGGAGTTGCCCGGACGTTGTATACGCAGTATTTT. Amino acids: CASSQELAGVARTLYTQYF.

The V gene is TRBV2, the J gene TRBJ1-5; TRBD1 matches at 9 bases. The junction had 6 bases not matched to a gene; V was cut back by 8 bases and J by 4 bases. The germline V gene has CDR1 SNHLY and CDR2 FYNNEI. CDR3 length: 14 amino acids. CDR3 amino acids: CASGRDRENQPQHF. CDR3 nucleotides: TGTGCCAGCGGCCGGGACAGGGAAAATCAGCCCCAGCATTTT.

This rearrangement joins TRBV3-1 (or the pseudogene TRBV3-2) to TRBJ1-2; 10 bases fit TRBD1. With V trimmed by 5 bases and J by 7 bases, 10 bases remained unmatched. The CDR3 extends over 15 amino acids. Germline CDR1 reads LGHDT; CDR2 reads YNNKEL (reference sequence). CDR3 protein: CASSGRQGAIGGYTF. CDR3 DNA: TGTGCCAGCAGCGGTCGACAGGGGGCTATAGGTGGCTACACCTTC.

CDR3 loop: CASSWGTKNTGELFF. The CDR3 bases are TGTGCCAGCAGCTGGGGGACAAAAAACACCGGGGAGCTGTTTTTT. The chain recombines TRBV5-8 with TRBJ2-2; D may be TRBD1 (6 bases). Germline-derived CDR1 and CDR2 are SGHTS and YDEGEE. CDR3 size: 15 residues. The germline V and J ends were trimmed by 3 bases and 2 bases, with 11 bases remaining between them.

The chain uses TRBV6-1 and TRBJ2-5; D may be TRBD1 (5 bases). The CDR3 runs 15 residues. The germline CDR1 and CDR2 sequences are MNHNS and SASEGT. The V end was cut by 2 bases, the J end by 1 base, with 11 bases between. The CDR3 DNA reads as TGTGCCAGCAGTGAACACGGCAGGGCCCAAGAGACCCAGTACTTC. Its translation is CASSEHGRAQETQYF.

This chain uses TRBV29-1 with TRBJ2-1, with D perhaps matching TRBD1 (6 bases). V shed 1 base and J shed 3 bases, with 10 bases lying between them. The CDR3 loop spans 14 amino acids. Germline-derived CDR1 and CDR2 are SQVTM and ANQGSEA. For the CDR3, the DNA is TGCAGCGTTGAAGCCAGGGGAATCTACAATGAGCAGTTCTTC. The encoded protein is CSVEARGIYNEQFF.

CDR3 amino acids: CASSPSLGSRGSGYTF. The CDR3 bases are TGTGCCAGCAGTCCTTCCCTGGGGTCAAGGGGTAGTGGCTACACCTTC. The chain carries TRBV27 and TRBJ1-2, with D possibly TRBD1 on 5 matching bases. V shed 5 bases and J shed 7 bases, with 23 bases lying between them. The germline V gene has CDR1 MNHEY and CDR2 SMNVEV (reference sequence). The CDR3 runs to 16 residues.

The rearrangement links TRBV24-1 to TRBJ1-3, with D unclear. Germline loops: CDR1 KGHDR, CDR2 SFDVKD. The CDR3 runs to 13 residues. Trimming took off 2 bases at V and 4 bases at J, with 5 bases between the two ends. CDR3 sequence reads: CATSDSRGNTIYF. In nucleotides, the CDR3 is TGTGCCACCAGTGATTCGAGGGGAAACACCATATATTTT.

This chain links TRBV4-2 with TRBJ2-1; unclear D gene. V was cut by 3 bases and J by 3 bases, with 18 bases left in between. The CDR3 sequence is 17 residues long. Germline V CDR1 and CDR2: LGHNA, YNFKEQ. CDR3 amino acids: CASSQTAVGSSYNEQFF. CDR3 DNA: TGTGCCAGCAGCCAGACCGCCGTGGGTAGCAGCTACAATGAGCAGTTCTTC.

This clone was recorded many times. The DNA for the CDR3 is TGTGCCACCAGTGACCCGACCAGGGGGGCCATAGATACGCAGTATTTT. Protein sequence: CATSDPTRGAIDTQYF. The V and J genes are TRBV24-1 and TRBJ2-3; possibly TRBD1 for D (7 bases). CDR1 and CDR2 (germline): KGHDR, SFDVKD. The CDR3 is 16 amino acids. Trimming removed 4 bases from V and 5 bases from J, with 18 bases in between.

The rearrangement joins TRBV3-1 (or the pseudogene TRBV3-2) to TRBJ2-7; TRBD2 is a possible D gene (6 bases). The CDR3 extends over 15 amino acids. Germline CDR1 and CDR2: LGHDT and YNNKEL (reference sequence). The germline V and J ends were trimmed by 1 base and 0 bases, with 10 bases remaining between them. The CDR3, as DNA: TGTGCCAGCAGCCAAGTGCCTAGCGCCTCCTACGAGCAGTACTTC. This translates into CASSQVPSASYEQYF.

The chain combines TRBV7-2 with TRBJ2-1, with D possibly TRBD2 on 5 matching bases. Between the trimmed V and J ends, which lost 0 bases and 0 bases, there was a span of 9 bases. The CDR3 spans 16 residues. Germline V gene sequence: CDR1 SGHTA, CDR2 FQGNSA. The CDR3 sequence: CASSLAAGGSYNEQFF. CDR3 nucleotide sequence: TGTGCCAGCAGCTTAGCTGCCGGAGGCTCCTACAATGAGCAGTTCTTC.

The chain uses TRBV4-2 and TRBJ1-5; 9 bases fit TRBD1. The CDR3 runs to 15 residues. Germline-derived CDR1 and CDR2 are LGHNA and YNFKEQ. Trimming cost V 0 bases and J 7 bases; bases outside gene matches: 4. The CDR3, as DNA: TGTGCCAGCAGCCAAGAAGGGACAGGGCAACAGCCCCAGCATTTT. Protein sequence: CASSQEGTGQQPQHF.

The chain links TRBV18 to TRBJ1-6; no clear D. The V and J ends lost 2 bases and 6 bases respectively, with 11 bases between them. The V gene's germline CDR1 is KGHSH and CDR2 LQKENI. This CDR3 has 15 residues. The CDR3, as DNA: TGTGCCAGCTCACCATTGGAGGCTGCTAATTCACCCCTCCACTTT. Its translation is CASSPLEAANSPLHF. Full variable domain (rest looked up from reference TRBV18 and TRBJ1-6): NAGVMQNPRHLVRRRGQEARLRCSPMKGHSHVYWYRQLPEEGLKFMVYLQKENIIDESGMPKERFSAEFPKEGPSILRIQQVVRGDSAAYFCASSPLEAANSPLHFGNGTRLTVT.